This TCR beta chain was identified in a study of CD8 T cells in ankylosing spondylitis. TCRdb used MiXCR to reprocess the 5' RACE reads, holding one entry per CDR3 protein. The sample contains approximately 150,000 distinct CDR3 sequences, 40% to 50% of which appear only once. Looked up from germline, CDR1 is MNHEY and CDR2 is SMNVEV (reference sequence). The germline V and J ends were trimmed by 2 bases and 4 bases, with 15 bases remaining between them. CDR3 length equals 16 residues. The chain uses TRBV27 and TRBJ2-1, with D maybe TRBD1 (6 bases). The origin of this receptor is a male donor with ankylosing spondylitis. The sample consisted of synovial fluid, either unsorted or a sorted T cell fraction (not recorded which). The CDR3 sequence is CASSLSLGALYNEQFF. The CDR3 DNA is TGTGCCAGCAGTTTAAGCTTGGGGGCTTTGTACAATGAGCAGTTCTTC.